This record concerns one TCR beta chain sequence. Patients at the Seattle site were enrolled during active infection and followed longitudinally. The data belong to a study of blood T cell repertoires in COVID-19. Across the study: COVID-19 samples from acute and convalescent phases originated in the United States, Italy and Spain.

In germline, CDR1 is SGHRS, CDR2 YFSETQ. This CDR3 has 15 residues. The V and J ends lost 4 bases and 6 bases, in that order; junction bases with no gene match: 10. Original data processing: Estimates of nucleated cell counts were drawn from the amplification of reference gene primers. Sequencing was performed with immunoSEQ multiplex PCR; in TCRdb, only in-frame clones are kept and a portion is missing. D and trimming come from the DNA, and the V and J calls and clone size come from that table. The table lists 400,000 or so clones, over 75% of them singletons. The sample comprised peripheral blood. The V gene is TRBV5-1, the J gene TRBJ2-3; TRBD2 matches 8 bases. The receptor's source is a woman aged 40 to 50 with COVID-19, enrolled during active disease. The CDR3 sequence: CASSAGTRIFDTQYF. As DNA, the CDR3 is TGCGCCAGCAGCGCCGGGACTAGAATATTCGATACGCAGTATTTT.